This is a list of T cell receptor beta chains from one sample in a study of shared clonotypes between healthy human individuals. Produced via immunoSEQ multiplex PCR; TCRdb's table is partial and in-frame only. The table has about 680,000 clones, approximately 79% seen once. The sample was memory CD4+ T cells sorted from blood. These receptors all come from a woman in her thirties in good health. CDR3s include the opening cysteine and the closing phenylalanine or tryptophan. Fields, in order: V gene, clone size, J gene, D gene, CDR3 protein, CDR3 DNA. The D gene is left open where the match is weak. Clone size, where shown, is once, few, many, or a class for clones that have expanded.

TRBV27	NA	TRBJ2-1	TRBD2	CASSRTSGSEFF	TGTGCCAGCAGTAGAACTAGCGGATCAGAGTTCTTC
TRBV19	few	TRBJ1-1	NA	CATGQFMNTEAFF	TGTGCCACTGGACAGTTCATGAACACTGAAGCTTTCTTT
TRBV19	NA	TRBJ2-3	NA	CASSMEGGERDTQYF	TGTGCCAGTAGTATGGAGGGCGGGGAGCGGGATACGCAGTATTTT
TRBV7-9	NA	TRBJ2-7	TRBD1	CASSLALPGGSYEQYF	TGTGCCAGCAGCTTAGCGTTACCAGGGGGATCCTACGAGCAGTACTTC
TRBV7-8	NA	TRBJ2-2	TRBD1	CASSLGLQGRTGELFF	TGTGCCAGCAGCTTAGGGCTACAGGGGCGGACCGGGGAGCTGTTTTTT
TRBV6-6	NA	TRBJ2-7	TRBD1	CASSYYRGSGEQYF	TGTGCCAGCAGTTACTACAGGGGGTCAGGTGAGCAGTACTTC
TRBV30	NA	TRBJ1-2	NA	CAWSMDMGGDYGYTF	TGTGCCTGGAGTATGGATATGGGCGGGGACTATGGCTACACCTTC
TRBV10-3	NA	TRBJ2-5	TRBD2	CAISESSYAGGEETQYF	TGTGCCATCAGTGAGTCGAGTTATGCGGGAGGAGAAGAGACCCAGTACTTC
TRBV29-1	NA	TRBJ2-7	TRBD1	CSVAHTGGTVSYEQYF	TGCAGCGTAGCCCATACAGGGGGCACGGTCTCCTACGAGCAGTACTTC
TRBV5-1	NA	TRBJ1-1	NA	CASSLSQNTEAFF	TGCGCCAGCAGCTTATCACAGAACACTGAAGCTTTCTTT
TRBV5-4	NA	TRBJ1-3	TRBD1	CASSPNPGGMDGNTIYF	TGTGCCAGCAGCCCCAACCCAGGGGGCATGGATGGAAACACCATATATTTT
TRBV4-2	few	TRBJ2-1	NA	CASSQFGVSSYNEQFF	TGTGCCAGCAGCCAATTTGGGGTTAGCTCCTACAATGAGCAGTTCTTC
TRBV9	NA	TRBJ2-7	NA	CASSGDGRTAEQYF	TGTGCCAGCAGCGGGGACGGACGGACCGCTGAGCAGTACTTC
TRBV7-2	NA	TRBJ2-3	TRBD2	CASSFPGGGTDTQYF	TGTGCCAGCAGCTTCCCGGGGGGGGGCACAGATACGCAGTATTTT
TRBV28	NA	TRBJ2-5	TRBD2	CASSLLGLAGTKTQYF	TGTGCCAGCAGTTTGTTGGGACTAGCGGGAACGAAGACCCAGTACTTC
TRBV29-1	NA	TRBJ2-1	NA	CSAGAWGPRYNEQFF	TGCAGCGCGGGGGCGTGGGGGCCACGGTACAATGAGCAGTTCTTC
TRBV19	NA	TRBJ2-5	NA	CASSIKRAGGQETQYF	TGTGCCAGTAGTATAAAGAGGGCCGGAGGGCAAGAGACCCAGTACTTC
TRBV25-1	NA	TRBJ1-3	NA	CASSAQGTGNTIYF	TGTGCCAGCAGTGCACAGGGAACAGGAAACACCATATATTTT
TRBV6-1	NA	TRBJ2-3	NA	CASSEAGDWMDTQYF	TGTGCCAGCAGTGAAGCAGGGGACTGGATGGATACGCAGTATTTT
TRBV4-2	NA	TRBJ2-3	TRBD2	CASSQEVAGRSTDTQYF	TGTGCCAGCAGCCAAGAAGTAGCGGGAAGATCCACAGATACGCAGTATTTT
TRBV4-2	NA	TRBJ2-7	TRBD2	CASSQQGLAGNSYEQYF	TGTGCCAGCAGCCAGCAGGGACTAGCGGGGAACTCCTACGAGCAGTACTTC
TRBV5-1	many	TRBJ2-3	NA	CASSLGTGTYTDTQYF	TGCGCCAGCAGCTTAGGGACCGGGACCTACACAGATACGCAGTATTTT
TRBV6-1	NA	TRBJ2-1	NA	CASSDTSNEQFF	TGTGCCAGCAGTGATACCTCAAATGAGCAGTTCTTC
TRBV6-6	NA	TRBJ2-7	NA	CASSHGRDEQYF	TGTGCCAGCAGCCACGGACGGGACGAGCAGTACTTC
TRBV6-1	NA	TRBJ1-3	TRBD1	CASSEGQLLFSSGNTIYF	TGTGCCAGCAGTGAGGGACAGCTTCTTTTCTCCTCTGGAAACACCATATATTTT
TRBV9	NA	TRBJ1-3	NA	CASSVGPGAGGNTIYF	TGTGCCAGCAGCGTAGGGCCGGGGGCTGGTGGAAACACCATATATTTT
TRBV6-5	NA	TRBJ2-7	TRBD2	CASSFSGLSYEQYF	TGTGCCAGCAGTTTTAGCGGGCTTTCCTACGAGCAGTACTTC
TRBV7-9	NA	TRBJ2-5	NA	CASSLFSIGTQYF	TGTGCCAGCAGCTTATTTAGTATCGGGACCCAGTACTTC
TRBV10-3	NA	TRBJ2-3	NA	CAISASTGEDTQYF	TGTGCCATCAGTGCCTCGACTGGGGAAGATACGCAGTATTTT
TRBV28	NA	TRBJ2-2	NA	CASGLVTGELFF	TGTGCCAGCGGACTCGTCACCGGGGAGCTGTTTTTT
TRBV6-1	many	TRBJ2-7	TRBD1	CASSEQGAPYEQYF	TGTGCCAGCAGTGAGCAGGGGGCTCCCTACGAGCAGTACTTC
TRBV2	NA	TRBJ2-1	TRBD1	CASTGTGFSGEQFF	TGTGCCAGCACCGGGACAGGGTTCTCAGGGGAGCAGTTCTTC
TRBV7-9	NA	TRBJ2-2	TRBD2	CASSWRLAGTGELFF	TGTGCCAGCAGCTGGAGACTAGCTGGCACCGGGGAGCTGTTTTTT
TRBV28	NA	TRBJ1-5	NA	CASSWGNQPQHF	TGTGCCAGCAGCTGGGGCAATCAGCCCCAGCATTTT
TRBV7-2	NA	TRBJ2-5	NA	CASSLDGGQETQYF	TGTGCCAGCAGCTTAGATGGGGGGCAAGAGACCCAGTACTTC
TRBV11-3	few	TRBJ2-2	NA	CASSLIGSGELFF	TGTGCCAGCAGCTTAATAGGATCCGGGGAGCTGTTTTTT
TRBV29-1	NA	TRBJ2-7	TRBD1	CSVGGTGRAREQYF	TGCAGCGTTGGGGGGACAGGGCGGGCCCGGGAGCAGTACTTC
TRBV14	NA	TRBJ2-1	NA	CASSQDRKATNEQFF	TGTGCCAGCAGCCAAGACCGAAAAGCCACCAATGAGCAGTTCTTC
TRBV28	few	TRBJ1-4	TRBD1	CASSLGQGAFNEKLFF	TGTGCCAGCAGTTTGGGACAGGGGGCCTTTAATGAAAAACTGTTTTTT
TRBV9	once	TRBJ1-2	NA	CASSASGSRYGYTF	TGTGCCAGCAGCGCGTCAGGTAGTCGCTATGGCTACACCTTC
TRBV7-3	NA	TRBJ2-7	NA	CASSLRRGDEQYF	TGTGCCAGCAGCTTGAGGAGAGGGGACGAGCAGTACTTC